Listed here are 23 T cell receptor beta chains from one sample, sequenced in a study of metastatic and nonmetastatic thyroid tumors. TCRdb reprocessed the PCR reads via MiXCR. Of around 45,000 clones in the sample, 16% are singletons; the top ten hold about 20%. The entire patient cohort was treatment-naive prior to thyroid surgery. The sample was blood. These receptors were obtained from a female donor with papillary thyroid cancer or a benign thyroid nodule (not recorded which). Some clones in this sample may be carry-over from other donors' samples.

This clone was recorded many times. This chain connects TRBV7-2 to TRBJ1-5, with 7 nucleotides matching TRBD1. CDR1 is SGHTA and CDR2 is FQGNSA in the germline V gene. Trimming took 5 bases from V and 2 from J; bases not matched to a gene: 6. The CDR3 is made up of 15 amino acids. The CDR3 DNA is TGTGCCAGCAGCACGACAGGGTACGGCAATCAGCCCCAGCATTTT. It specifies CASSTTGYGNQPQHF.

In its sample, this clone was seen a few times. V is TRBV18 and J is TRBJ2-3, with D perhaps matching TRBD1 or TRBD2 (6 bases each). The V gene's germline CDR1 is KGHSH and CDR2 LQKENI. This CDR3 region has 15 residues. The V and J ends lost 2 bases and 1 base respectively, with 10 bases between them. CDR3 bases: TGTGCCAGCTCACCATCGAGGGGGGGCACAGATACGCAGTATTTT. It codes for CASSPSRGGTDTQYF. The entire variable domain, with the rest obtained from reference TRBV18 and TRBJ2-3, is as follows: NAGVMQNPRHLVRRRGQEARLRCSPMKGHSHVYWYRQLPEEGLKFMVYLQKENIIDESGMPKERFSAEFPKEGPSILRIQQVVRGDSAAYFCASSPSRGGTDTQYFGPGTRLTVL.

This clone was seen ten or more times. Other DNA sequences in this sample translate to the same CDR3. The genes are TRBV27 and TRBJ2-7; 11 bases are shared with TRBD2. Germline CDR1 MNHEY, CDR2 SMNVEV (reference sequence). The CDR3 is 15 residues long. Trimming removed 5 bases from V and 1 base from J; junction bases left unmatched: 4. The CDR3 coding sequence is TGTGCCAGCAGTACGATAGCGGGAGGGTCCTACGAGCAGTACTTC. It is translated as CASSTIAGGSYEQYF.

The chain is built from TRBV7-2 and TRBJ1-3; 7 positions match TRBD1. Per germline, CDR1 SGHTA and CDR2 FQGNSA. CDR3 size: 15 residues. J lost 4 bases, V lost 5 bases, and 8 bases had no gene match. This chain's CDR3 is CASSIRQGTGNTIYF. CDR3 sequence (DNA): TGTGCCAGCAGCATCAGACAGGGAACCGGAAACACCATATATTTT.

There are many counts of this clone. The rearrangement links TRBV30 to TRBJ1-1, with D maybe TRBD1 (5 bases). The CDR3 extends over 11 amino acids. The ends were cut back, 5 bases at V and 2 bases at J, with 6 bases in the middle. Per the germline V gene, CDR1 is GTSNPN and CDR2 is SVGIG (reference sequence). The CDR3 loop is CAWDRNTEAFF. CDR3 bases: TGTGCCTGGGACAGAAACACTGAAGCTTTCTTT.

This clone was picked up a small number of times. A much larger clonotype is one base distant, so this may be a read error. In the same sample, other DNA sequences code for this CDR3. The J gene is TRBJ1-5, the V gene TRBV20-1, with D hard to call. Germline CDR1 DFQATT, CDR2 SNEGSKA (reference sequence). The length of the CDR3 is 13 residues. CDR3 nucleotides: TGCAGTGCTAGTTTACATAGCAACCAGCCCCAGCATTTT. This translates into CSASLHSNQPQHF.

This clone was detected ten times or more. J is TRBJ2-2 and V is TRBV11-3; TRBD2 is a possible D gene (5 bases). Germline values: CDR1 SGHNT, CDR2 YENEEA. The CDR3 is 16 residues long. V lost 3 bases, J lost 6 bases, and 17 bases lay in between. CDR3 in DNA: TGTGCCAGCAGCTTCGACGGGATCCTAAACCCCGGGGAGCTGTTTTTT. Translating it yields CASSFDGILNPGELFF.

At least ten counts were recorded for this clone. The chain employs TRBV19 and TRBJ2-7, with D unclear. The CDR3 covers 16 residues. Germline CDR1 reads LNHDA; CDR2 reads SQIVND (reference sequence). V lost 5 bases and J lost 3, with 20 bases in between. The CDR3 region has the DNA TGTGCCAGTAGTTCCACCCCAAGGGAACCTTACTACGAGCAGTACTTC. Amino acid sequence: CASSSTPREPYYEQYF.

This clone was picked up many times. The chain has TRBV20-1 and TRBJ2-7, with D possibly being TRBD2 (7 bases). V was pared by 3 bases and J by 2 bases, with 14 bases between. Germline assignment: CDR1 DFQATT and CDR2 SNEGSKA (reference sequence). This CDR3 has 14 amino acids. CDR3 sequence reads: CSASPEGGPYEQYF. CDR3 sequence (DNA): TGCAGTGCTAGCCCCGAGGGGGGGCCCTACGAGCAGTACTTC.

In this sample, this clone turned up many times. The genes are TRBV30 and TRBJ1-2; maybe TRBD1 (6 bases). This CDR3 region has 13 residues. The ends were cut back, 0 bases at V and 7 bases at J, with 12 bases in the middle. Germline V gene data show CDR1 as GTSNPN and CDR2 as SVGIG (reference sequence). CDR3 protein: CAWSVEGHSGYTF. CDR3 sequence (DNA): TGTGCCTGGAGTGTAGAGGGACACAGTGGCTACACCTTC.

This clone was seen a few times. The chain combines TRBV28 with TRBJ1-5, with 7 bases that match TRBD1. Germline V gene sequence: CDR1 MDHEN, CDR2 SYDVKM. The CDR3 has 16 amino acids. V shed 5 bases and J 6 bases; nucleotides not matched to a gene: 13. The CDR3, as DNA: TGTGCCAGCAGTCCCCCCATACAGGGGAGTAGTCAGCCCCAGCATTTT. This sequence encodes CASSPPIQGSSQPQHF.

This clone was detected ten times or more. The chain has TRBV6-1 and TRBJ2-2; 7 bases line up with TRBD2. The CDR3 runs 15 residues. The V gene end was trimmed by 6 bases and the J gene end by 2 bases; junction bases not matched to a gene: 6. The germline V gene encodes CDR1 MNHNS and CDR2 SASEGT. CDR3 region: CASSERDYNTGELFF. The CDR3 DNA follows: TGTGCCAGCAGCGAGAGGGACTATAACACCGGGGAGCTGTTTTTT.

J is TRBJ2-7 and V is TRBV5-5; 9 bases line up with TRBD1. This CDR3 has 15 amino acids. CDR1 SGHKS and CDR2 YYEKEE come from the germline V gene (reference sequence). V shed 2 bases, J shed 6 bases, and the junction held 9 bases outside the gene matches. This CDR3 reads CASSLGTGIVVEQYF. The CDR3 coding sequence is TGTGCCAGCAGCTTAGGGACAGGGATCGTGGTCGAGCAGTACTTC.

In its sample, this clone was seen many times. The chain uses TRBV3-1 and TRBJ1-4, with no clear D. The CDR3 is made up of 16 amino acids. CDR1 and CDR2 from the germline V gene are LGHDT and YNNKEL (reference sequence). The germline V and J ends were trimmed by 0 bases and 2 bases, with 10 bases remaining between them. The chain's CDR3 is CASSQDIGLTNEKLFF. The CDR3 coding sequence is TGTGCCAGCAGCCAAGATATCGGGCTCACTAATGAAAAACTGTTTTTT.

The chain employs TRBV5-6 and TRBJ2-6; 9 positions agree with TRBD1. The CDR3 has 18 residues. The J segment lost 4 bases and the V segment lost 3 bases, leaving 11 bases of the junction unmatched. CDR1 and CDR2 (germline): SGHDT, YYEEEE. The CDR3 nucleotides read TGTGCCAGCAGCTGGACTACAGGGGGCGTCTTCGGGGCCAACGTCCTGACTTTC. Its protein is CASSWTTGGVFGANVLTF.

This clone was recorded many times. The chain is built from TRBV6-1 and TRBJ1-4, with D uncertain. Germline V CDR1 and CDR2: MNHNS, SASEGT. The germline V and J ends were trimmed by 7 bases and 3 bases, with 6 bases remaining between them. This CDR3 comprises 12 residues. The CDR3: CASNLANEKLFF. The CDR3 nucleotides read TGTGCCAGCAATTTGGCTAATGAAAAACTGTTTTTT.

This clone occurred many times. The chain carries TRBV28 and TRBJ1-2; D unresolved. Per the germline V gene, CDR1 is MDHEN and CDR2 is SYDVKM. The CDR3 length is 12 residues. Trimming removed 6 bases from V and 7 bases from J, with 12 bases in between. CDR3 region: CASSIYRAGYTF. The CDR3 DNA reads TGTGCCAGCAGCATCTATCGGGCTGGCTACACCTTC.

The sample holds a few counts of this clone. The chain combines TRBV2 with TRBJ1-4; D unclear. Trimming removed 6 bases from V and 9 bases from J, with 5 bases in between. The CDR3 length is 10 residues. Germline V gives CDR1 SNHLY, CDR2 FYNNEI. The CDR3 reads CASRYKKLFF. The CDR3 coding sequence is TGTGCCAGCAGGTATAAAAAACTGTTTTTT.

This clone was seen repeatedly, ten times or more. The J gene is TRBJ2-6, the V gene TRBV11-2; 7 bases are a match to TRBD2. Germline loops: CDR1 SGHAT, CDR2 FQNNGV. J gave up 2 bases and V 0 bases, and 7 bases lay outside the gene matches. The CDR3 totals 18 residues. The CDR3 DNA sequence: TGTGCCAGCAGCTTAGATCGGTGGGAGGGCCCTGGGGCCAACGTCCTGACTTTC. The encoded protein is CASSLDRWEGPGANVLTF.

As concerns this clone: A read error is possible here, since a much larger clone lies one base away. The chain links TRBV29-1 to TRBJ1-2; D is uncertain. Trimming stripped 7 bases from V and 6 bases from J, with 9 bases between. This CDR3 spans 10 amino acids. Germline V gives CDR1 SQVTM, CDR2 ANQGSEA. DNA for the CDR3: TGCAGCGCGAATCAGGATGGCTACACCTTC. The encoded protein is CSANQDGYTF.

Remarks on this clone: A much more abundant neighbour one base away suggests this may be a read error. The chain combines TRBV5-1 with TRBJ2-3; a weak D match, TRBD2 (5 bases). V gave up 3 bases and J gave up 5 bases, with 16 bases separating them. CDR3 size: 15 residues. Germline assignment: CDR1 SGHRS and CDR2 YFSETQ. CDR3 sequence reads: CASSWTRPFVDTQYF. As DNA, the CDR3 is TGCGCCAGCAGCTGGACTCGGCCCTTCGTAGATACGCAGTATTTT.

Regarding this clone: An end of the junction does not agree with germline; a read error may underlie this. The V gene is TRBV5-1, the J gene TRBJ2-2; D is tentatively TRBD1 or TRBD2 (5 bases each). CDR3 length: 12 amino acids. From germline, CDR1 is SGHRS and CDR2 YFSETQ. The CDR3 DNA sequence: TGCGCCAGCAGCTTGGACATGGGGGTGCTGTTTTTT. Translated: CASSLDMGVLFF.

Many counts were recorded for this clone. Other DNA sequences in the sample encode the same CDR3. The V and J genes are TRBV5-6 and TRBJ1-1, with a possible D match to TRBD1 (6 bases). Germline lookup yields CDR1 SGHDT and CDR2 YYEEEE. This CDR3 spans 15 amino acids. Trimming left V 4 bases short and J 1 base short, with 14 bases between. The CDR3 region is CASSPTGQPNTEAFF. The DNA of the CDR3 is TGTGCCAGCAGCCCCACTGGACAGCCGAACACTGAAGCTTTCTTT.